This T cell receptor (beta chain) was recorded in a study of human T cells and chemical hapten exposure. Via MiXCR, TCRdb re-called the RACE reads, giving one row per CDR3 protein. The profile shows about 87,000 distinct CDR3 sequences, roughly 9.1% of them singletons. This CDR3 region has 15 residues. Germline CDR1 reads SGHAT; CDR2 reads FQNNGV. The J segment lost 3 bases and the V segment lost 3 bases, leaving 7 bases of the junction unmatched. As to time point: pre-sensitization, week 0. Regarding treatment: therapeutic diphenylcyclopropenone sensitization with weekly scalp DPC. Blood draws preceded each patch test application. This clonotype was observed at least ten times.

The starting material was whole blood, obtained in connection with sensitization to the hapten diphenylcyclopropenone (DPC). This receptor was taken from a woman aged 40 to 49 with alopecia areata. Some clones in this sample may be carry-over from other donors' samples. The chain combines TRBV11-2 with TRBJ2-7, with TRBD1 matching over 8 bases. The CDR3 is CASSLGQAPVYEQYF. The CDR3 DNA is TGTGCCAGCAGCTTGGGACAGGCCCCGGTCTACGAGCAGTACTTC.